The clone carrying this T cell receptor (beta chain) appeared once. Trimming shortened V by 0 bases and J by 7 bases, and 13 bases separated the two germline ends. CDR3 size: 15 residues. Germline V CDR1 and CDR2: LNHNV, YYDKDF (reference sequence). This sample is drawn from a study of blood T cell repertoires in COVID-19. Background on the study: Collection of acute and convalescent COVID-19 samples took place in the United States, Italy and Spain. From T cells, B-cell-depleted T cells, or PBMCs came the material, which was cDNA or gDNA.

Authors' data handling: Reference gene primer amplification gave estimated nucleated cell counts. This table comes from immunoSEQ multiplex PCR, and its TCRdb copy is limited to in-frame clones, with some not included. The DNA was the basis for D and trimming; V, J and clone size are from that table. This sample has around 70,000 clones, with about four fifths found just once. Material for sequencing was peripheral blood. This receptor was identified in a woman aged 60-75 years with acute or convalescent COVID-19. The chain recombines TRBV15 with TRBJ2-4, with D perhaps matching TRBD1 (6 bases). CDR3 sequence reads: CATSRDAATGNIQYF. For the CDR3, the DNA is TGTGCCACCAGCAGAGATGCGGCAACAGGGAACATTCAGTACTTC.